This is a list of T cell receptor beta chains from one sample in a study of T-cell reconstitution after alpha-beta-depleted transplantation in children. TCRdb itself ran the PCR reads through MiXCR, one entry per CDR3 protein. The top ten hold roughly 13% of the sample, which has approximately 88,000 distinct CDR3 sequences, more than 10% seen once. The sequencing used PBMCs from the stem cell graft donor, collected from the stem cell graft. All receptors come from a human donor who donated a stem cell graft to a child with inherited bone marrow failure. Both conserved end residues are part of each CDR3. The order of the fields is J gene, D gene, clone size, V gene, CDR3 protein, CDR3 DNA. The D gene is left open where the match is weak. Clone sizes are given selectively: once, few, many, or a class where the clone is expanded.

j_gene: TRBJ2-3
d_gene: TRBD1
abundance: many
v_gene: TRBV12-3/TRBV12-4
CDR3aa: CASSTGGTDTQYF
CDR3nt: TGTGCCAGCAGTACAGGGGGCACAGATACGCAGTATTTT

j_gene: TRBJ1-2
d_gene: NA
abundance: NA
v_gene: TRBV4-3
CDR3aa: CASSQDSAGLYGYTF
CDR3nt: TGCGCCAGCAGCCAAGATAGCGCAGGGCTCTATGGCTACACCTTC

j_gene: TRBJ2-5
d_gene: NA
abundance: many
v_gene: TRBV7-2
CDR3aa: CASSPQGPLPTQYF
CDR3nt: TGTGCCAGCAGCCCACAGGGACCGCTGCCGACCCAGTACTTC

j_gene: TRBJ2-2
d_gene: NA
abundance: many
v_gene: TRBV7-2
CDR3aa: CASSPQDTGELFF
CDR3nt: TGTGCCAGCAGCCCCCAGGACACCGGGGAGCTGTTTTTT

j_gene: TRBJ1-5
d_gene: TRBD1
abundance: many
v_gene: TRBV12-3/TRBV12-4
CDR3aa: CASSVTGVVHQPQHF
CDR3nt: TGTGCCAGCAGTGTGACAGGGGTCGTGCATCAGCCCCAGCATTTT

j_gene: TRBJ2-5
d_gene: NA
abundance: many
v_gene: TRBV7-9
CDR3aa: CASSGERRGLETQYF
CDR3nt: TGTGCCAGCAGCGGCGAACGCAGGGGTTTAGAGACCCAGTACTTC

j_gene: TRBJ1-5
d_gene: TRBD1
abundance: NA
v_gene: TRBV12-3/TRBV12-4
CDR3aa: CAGSQQGWGLNQPQHF
CDR3nt: TGTGCAGGCAGTCAACAGGGGTGGGGACTAAATCAGCCCCAGCATTTT

j_gene: TRBJ2-5
d_gene: TRBD2
abundance: NA
v_gene: TRBV20-1
CDR3aa: CSARDAQRGQETQYF
CDR3nt: TGCAGTGCTAGAGACGCCCAGCGGGGGCAAGAGACCCAGTACTTC

j_gene: TRBJ1-5
d_gene: NA
abundance: many
v_gene: TRBV12-3/TRBV12-4
CDR3aa: CASTRNSNQPQHF
CDR3nt: TGTGCCAGCACCAGAAATAGCAATCAGCCCCAGCATTTT

j_gene: TRBJ2-2
d_gene: NA
abundance: many
v_gene: TRBV29-1
CDR3aa: CSVEGNTGELFF
CDR3nt: TGCAGCGTTGAAGGGAACACCGGGGAGCTGTTTTTT

j_gene: TRBJ2-1
d_gene: NA
abundance: many
v_gene: TRBV29-1
CDR3aa: CSVEGVGVLLGFSYNEQFF
CDR3nt: TGCAGCGTTGAAGGGGTTGGAGTCCTACTAGGTTTCTCCTACAATGAGCAGTTCTTC

j_gene: TRBJ1-4
d_gene: NA
abundance: many
v_gene: TRBV28
CDR3aa: CASRDSLGEKLFF
CDR3nt: TGTGCCAGCAGAGACAGCCTTGGTGAAAAACTGTTTTTT

j_gene: TRBJ2-5
d_gene: NA
abundance: many
v_gene: TRBV7-2
CDR3aa: CASSLGRGGGQETQYF
CDR3nt: TGTGCCAGCAGCTTAGGAAGGGGGGGGGGTCAAGAGACCCAGTACTTC

j_gene: TRBJ1-1
d_gene: TRBD1
abundance: many
v_gene: TRBV10-3
CDR3aa: CAISPGTGDTEAFF
CDR3nt: TGTGCCATCAGTCCCGGGACAGGGGACACTGAAGCTTTCTTT

j_gene: TRBJ1-2
d_gene: NA
abundance: many
v_gene: TRBV6-1
CDR3aa: CASSESLTNYGYTF
CDR3nt: TGTGCCAGCAGTGAATCCTTAACGAACTATGGCTACACCTTC

j_gene: TRBJ2-2
d_gene: NA
abundance: many
v_gene: TRBV12-3/TRBV12-4
CDR3aa: CASSSLPVQSNTGELFF
CDR3nt: TGTGCCAGCAGCTCCCTCCCGGTACAGTCGAACACCGGGGAGCTGTTTTTT

j_gene: TRBJ2-5
d_gene: NA
abundance: few
v_gene: TRBV28
CDR3aa: CASTGGVQETQYF
CDR3nt: TGTGCCAGCACCGGAGGGGTCCAGGAGACCCAGTACTTC

j_gene: TRBJ2-7
d_gene: NA
abundance: many
v_gene: TRBV4-2
CDR3aa: CASSQVGSEQYF
CDR3nt: TGTGCCAGCAGCCAAGTAGGCTCCGAGCAGTACTTC

j_gene: TRBJ2-7
d_gene: TRBD1
abundance: many
v_gene: TRBV20-1
CDR3aa: CSARDPGDRTVYEQYF
CDR3nt: TGCAGTGCTAGAGATCCGGGGGACAGGACGGTCTACGAGCAGTACTTC

j_gene: TRBJ1-6
d_gene: TRBD1
abundance: many
v_gene: TRBV20-1
CDR3aa: CSAIRQGHNSPLHF
CDR3nt: TGCAGTGCTATTCGACAGGGACATAATTCACCCCTCCACTTT

j_gene: TRBJ2-2
d_gene: NA
abundance: NA
v_gene: TRBV7-2
CDR3aa: CASSSRQAGELFF
CDR3nt: TGTGCCAGCAGTTCAAGACAGGCCGGGGAGCTGTTTTTT

j_gene: TRBJ2-1
d_gene: TRBD1
abundance: many
v_gene: TRBV27
CDR3aa: CASSPWTGGLDEQFF
CDR3nt: TGTGCCAGCAGTCCTTGGACAGGGGGCTTGGATGAGCAGTTCTTC

j_gene: TRBJ2-2
d_gene: TRBD1
abundance: many
v_gene: TRBV7-9
CDR3aa: CASSSMAGTGSTGELFF
CDR3nt: TGTGCCAGCAGCTCCATGGCGGGGACAGGGTCAACCGGGGAGCTGTTTTTT

j_gene: TRBJ1-2
d_gene: NA
abundance: many
v_gene: TRBV7-9
CDR3aa: CASSSGAGANYGYTF
CDR3nt: TGTGCCAGCAGCTCAGGGGCCGGAGCTAACTATGGCTACACCTTC

j_gene: TRBJ1-1
d_gene: TRBD1
abundance: few
v_gene: TRBV7-3
CDR3aa: CASSPLDRGDTEAFF
CDR3nt: TGTGCCAGCAGCCCACTCGACAGGGGGGACACTGAAGCTTTCTTT

j_gene: TRBJ1-1
d_gene: NA
abundance: many
v_gene: TRBV10-3
CDR3aa: CAISELGTEAFF
CDR3nt: TGTGCCATCAGTGAGTTGGGCACTGAAGCTTTCTTT

j_gene: TRBJ2-5
d_gene: NA
abundance: few
v_gene: TRBV20-1
CDR3aa: CSARDSGLPEETQYF
CDR3nt: TGCAGTGCTAGAGATTCGGGATTACCCGAAGAGACCCAGTACTTC

j_gene: TRBJ1-5
d_gene: NA
abundance: many
v_gene: TRBV7-2
CDR3aa: CASGQSNQPQHF
CDR3nt: TGTGCCAGCGGGCAGAGCAATCAGCCCCAGCATTTT

j_gene: TRBJ2-5
d_gene: TRBD2
abundance: NA
v_gene: TRBV29-1
CDR3aa: CSTRGGDGTQYF
CDR3nt: TGCAGCACCCGGGGAGGGGACGGGACCCAGTACTTC

j_gene: TRBJ2-2
d_gene: NA
abundance: NA
v_gene: TRBV2
CDR3aa: CASSPGQPNTGELFF
CDR3nt: TGTGCCAGCAGTCCTGGACAGCCGAACACCGGGGAGCTGTTTTTT

j_gene: TRBJ2-7
d_gene: NA
abundance: many
v_gene: TRBV29-1
CDR3aa: CSAGRIYEQYF
CDR3nt: TGCAGCGCCGGACGCATCTACGAGCAGTACTTC

j_gene: TRBJ1-2
d_gene: NA
abundance: many
v_gene: TRBV20-1
CDR3aa: CSATDRNYGYTF
CDR3nt: TGCAGTGCAACTGACAGAAACTATGGCTACACCTTC

j_gene: TRBJ2-1
d_gene: TRBD2
abundance: NA
v_gene: TRBV6-2/TRBV6-3
CDR3aa: CASSYSTSGVYNEQFF
CDR3nt: TGTGCCAGCAGTTACTCGACTAGCGGGGTTTACAATGAGCAGTTCTTC

j_gene: TRBJ1-4
d_gene: NA
abundance: many
v_gene: TRBV5-1
CDR3aa: CASSVAAREKLFF
CDR3nt: TGCGCCAGCAGTGTGGCGGCACGGGAAAAACTGTTTTTT

j_gene: TRBJ1-2
d_gene: TRBD1
abundance: many
v_gene: TRBV27
CDR3aa: CASSFSGGYGYTF
CDR3nt: TGTGCCAGCAGTTTTTCAGGGGGCTATGGCTACACCTTC

j_gene: TRBJ2-5
d_gene: TRBD2
abundance: few
v_gene: TRBV7-3
CDR3aa: CASSLAGGDEETQYF
CDR3nt: TGTGCCAGCAGCCTCGCCGGGGGGGATGAGGAGACCCAGTACTTC

j_gene: TRBJ2-5
d_gene: NA
abundance: many
v_gene: TRBV13
CDR3aa: CASSLGWQETQYF
CDR3nt: TGTGCCAGCAGCTTAGGTTGGCAAGAGACCCAGTACTTC

j_gene: TRBJ2-7
d_gene: TRBD1
abundance: many
v_gene: TRBV5-1
CDR3aa: CASRTGSGQGSYEQYF
CDR3nt: TGCGCCAGCCGGACCGGGTCGGGACAGGGTTCCTACGAGCAGTACTTC

j_gene: TRBJ2-2
d_gene: TRBD2
abundance: many
v_gene: TRBV5-1
CDR3aa: CASSLALADTGELFF
CDR3nt: TGCGCCAGCAGCTTGGCACTAGCGGACACCGGGGAGCTGTTTTTT

j_gene: TRBJ1-5
d_gene: TRBD1
abundance: NA
v_gene: TRBV20-1
CDR3aa: CSARRGGAGFSPQHF
CDR3nt: TGCAGTGCTAGACGAGGGGGCGCTGGATTTTCGCCCCAGCATTTT

j_gene: TRBJ1-1
d_gene: NA
abundance: many
v_gene: TRBV7-9
CDR3aa: CASSLGQGLRNTEAFF
CDR3nt: TGTGCCAGCAGCTTAGGCCAGGGGTTACGGAACACTGAAGCTTTCTTT

j_gene: TRBJ2-7
d_gene: NA
abundance: many
v_gene: TRBV4-2
CDR3aa: CASSSRTVPYEQYF
CDR3nt: TGTGCCAGCAGCTCCCGGACAGTCCCCTACGAGCAGTACTTC

j_gene: TRBJ2-7
d_gene: NA
abundance: NA
v_gene: TRBV7-9
CDR3aa: CASSLGAGSYEQYF
CDR3nt: TGTGCCAGCAGCTTGGGGGCTGGCTCCTACGAGCAGTACTTC

j_gene: TRBJ2-5
d_gene: TRBD1
abundance: many
v_gene: TRBV6-5
CDR3aa: CASSPGTGGWETQYF
CDR3nt: TGTGCCAGCAGTCCCGGGACAGGGGGCTGGGAGACCCAGTACTTC

j_gene: TRBJ2-7
d_gene: NA
abundance: NA
v_gene: TRBV27
CDR3aa: CASSFSRRGTRPKYEQYF
CDR3nt: TGTGCCAGCAGTTTTAGTCGGAGAGGAACTCGCCCTAAATACGAGCAGTACTTC